What follows are 25 T cell receptor beta chains derived from one specimen sequenced in a study of T cells expressing NK-cell markers. TCRdb re-called the 5' RACE reads and catalogs CDR3 proteins one per entry, DNA excluded. The table for this sample gives more than 250,000 distinct CDR3 sequences. Material: blood T cells: a sorted CD56 or NKG2C T cell subset, CD4+ or CD8+ T cells, or bulk PBMC T cells (not recorded which). All receptors derive from a man aged 18 to 29 in good health.

This chain uses TRBV18 with TRBJ2-5; the D gene TCRdb calls, TRBD2, cannot be checked with no DNA. Germline lookup yields CDR1 KGHSH and CDR2 LQKENI. CDR3 length: 13 amino acids. CDR3 protein: CASSPDLEETQYF.

The CDR3 here is CACPRAANQPQHF. V usage is TRBV28 and J usage is TRBJ1-5; checking the TCRdb D call of TRBD1 is not possible without DNA. This CDR3 contains 13 residues. Germline CDR1 and CDR2: MDHEN and SYDVKM. The full variable domain, its missing parts supplied by reference TRBV28 and TRBJ1-5, is DVKVTQSSRYLVKRTGEKVFLECVQDMDHENMFWYRQDPGLGLRLIYFSYDVKMKEKGDIPEGYSVSREKKERFSLILESASTNQTSMYLCACPRAANQPQHFGDGTRLSIL.

V is TRBV12-3 or TRBV12-4 and J is TRBJ2-7; TCRdb outputs TRBD1, but without DNA this stays unchecked. This CDR3 has 18 residues. The chain's CDR3 is CASSGSAGTGGGIYEQYF.

The gene calls are TRBV20-1 and TRBJ2-7; without DNA, the TCRdb call of TRBD1 cannot be checked. Germline CDR1 DFQATT, CDR2 SNEGSKA (reference sequence). This CDR3 has 14 residues. CDR3 in amino acids: CSAIRDTVSYEQYF.

The chain has TRBV18 and TRBJ1-2. This CDR3 has 13 residues. Germline-derived CDR1 and CDR2 are KGHSH and LQKENI. The CDR3 sequence is CASSPADYRGYTF.

The J gene is TRBJ2-2, the V gene TRBV24-1; lacking DNA, the TRBD1 call made by TCRdb goes unchecked. In germline, CDR1 is KGHDR, CDR2 SFDVKD. The CDR3 extends over 14 amino acids. CDR3 region: CATSDYPGTGELFF.

The chain links TRBV7-2 to TRBJ2-5. Germline lookup yields CDR1 SGHTA and CDR2 FQGNSA. This CDR3 is 12 amino acids long. Here the CDR3 reads CASSLGFETQYF.

The chain couples TRBV5-1 to TRBJ2-1; TCRdb returns TRBD2, unconfirmable since there is no DNA. The CDR3 contains 16 residues. In germline, CDR1 is SGHRS, CDR2 YFSETQ. The CDR3 spells CASRWLAGGSYNEQFF.

The rearrangement joins TRBV7-6 to TRBJ1-3. Germline CDR1 is SGHVS and CDR2 is FNYEAQ. The length of the CDR3 is 16 residues. CDR3 residues: CASSPVWDNSGNTIYF.

J is TRBJ1-4 and V is TRBV12-3 or TRBV12-4; TCRdb gives TRBD1 as the D gene, but with no DNA this cannot be confirmed. The CDR3 is 14 amino acids. CDR3: CASRLDSLNEKLFF.

This chain links TRBV18 with TRBJ2-1; TCRdb's D call, TRBD1, is unchecked because there is no DNA. The CDR3 extends over 16 amino acids. CDR1 is KGHSH and CDR2 is LQKENI in the germline V gene. The CDR3 sequence is CASSLRTGASYNEQFF.

The rearrangement links TRBV12-3 or TRBV12-4 to TRBJ2-1; the TCRdb call, TRBD2, lacks DNA for checking. CDR3 size: 15 residues. The CDR3: CASRASGRASGGGFF.

CDR3 sequence reads: CASRLTRAPGGHEKLFF. The chain couples TRBV12-3 or TRBV12-4 to TRBJ1-4. This CDR3 is 17 amino acids long.

CDR3 residues: CASTRNFLIRDTIYF. The chain is built from TRBV12-3 or TRBV12-4 and TRBJ1-3. The CDR3 loop spans 15 amino acids.

V usage is TRBV7-6 and J usage is TRBJ2-1; the TRBD2 assignment by TCRdb is unverifiable without DNA. The CDR3 is 15 residues long. The germline V gene has CDR1 SGHVS and CDR2 FNYEAQ. CDR3: CASSLDLGGGYEQFF. The full variable domain, rest sourced from reference TRBV7-6 and TRBJ2-1, is GAGVSQSPRYKVTKRGQDVALRCDPISGHVSLYWYRQALGQGPEFLTYFNYEAQQDKSGLPNDRFSAERPEGSISTLTIQRTEQRDSAMYRCASSLDLGGGYEQFFGPGTRLTVL.

The chain couples TRBV12-1 to TRBJ2-5; the D call from TCRdb, TRBD2, cannot be confirmed without DNA. TRBV12-1 is a known pseudogene. CDR3 length equals 19 residues. The CDR3 reads CASSFTIRTSGSPKETQYF.

This chain connects TRBV7-9 to TRBJ1-1. Germline V gene sequence: CDR1 SEHNR, CDR2 FQNEAQ (reference sequence). There are 12 residues in the CDR3. This chain's CDR3 is CASSPSNTEAFF.

The V and J genes are TRBV11-2 and TRBJ2-1; TCRdb outputs TRBD1, but without DNA this stays unchecked. CDR1 is SGHAT and CDR2 is FQNNGV in the germline V gene. The CDR3 has 11 residues. CDR3 loop: CASSPGSGELF.

CDR3 sequence: CASSLGSGPRNEQFF. The V and J genes are TRBV7-9 and TRBJ2-1; without DNA, the TCRdb call of TRBD2 cannot be checked. The CDR3 consists of 15 residues. Germline V CDR1 and CDR2: SEHNR, FQNEAQ (reference sequence).

The chain combines TRBV24-1 with TRBJ1-5. The CDR3 has 13 residues. Germline CDR1 is KGHDR and CDR2 is SFDVKD. This CDR3 reads CATSGRSNQPQHF.

This chain joins TRBV29-1 and TRBJ2-7. This CDR3 comprises 12 residues. Germline values: CDR1 SQVTM, CDR2 ANQGSEA. The CDR3 sequence is CSASFSPYEQYF.

The rearrangement joins TRBV20-1 to TRBJ1-4. The CDR3 totals 12 residues. Germline V lookup: CDR1 DFQATT, CDR2 SNEGSKA (reference sequence). CDR3: CSASQRNEKLFF.

The genes are TRBV7-9 and TRBJ2-3; TCRdb's D gene call, TRBD1, goes unchecked for lack of DNA. This CDR3 spans 13 amino acids. Germline-derived CDR1 and CDR2 are SEHNR and FQNEAQ (reference sequence). CDR3 protein: CASSPTGRDTQYF.

The rearrangement uses TRBV25-1 and TRBJ2-2. The CDR3 runs 16 residues. Germline V gene lookup returns CDR1 MGHDK and CDR2 SYGVNS. Here the CDR3 reads CASMVGGLVAHGELFF.

This chain joins TRBV11-2 and TRBJ2-1; TCRdb proposes TRBD1, but this gene call is untestable without DNA. CDR1 and CDR2 from the germline V gene are SGHAT and FQNNGV. The CDR3 sequence is 18 residues long. Here the CDR3 reads CASSPGRDRGIITNEQFF. Using reference TRBV11-2 and TRBJ2-1 for the parts outside the CDR3, the full variable domain is EAGVAQSPRYKIIEKRQSVAFWCNPISGHATLYWYQQILGQGPKLLIQFQNNGVVDDSQLPKDRFSAERLKGVDSTLKIQPAKLEDSAVYLCASSPGRDRGIITNEQFFGPGTRLTVL.